Each of the 27 T cell receptor beta chains below was sequenced from the same sample in a study of Ad26.COV2.S vaccination and SARS-CoV-2 variants. Treatment defined: roughly 19 received Ad26.COV2.S at low or high dose, single or two shots; 5 received placebo; per-sample allocation not given. Sampling occurred on day 63 after the first vaccine or placebo injection. The protocol was immunoSEQ multiplex PCR, while the TCRdb copy is restricted to in-frame clones and leaves out a portion. This table has 350,000 to 600,000 clones, 89% appearing once. The source material was peripheral blood, sampled in a trial of Ad26.COV2.S vaccine versus placebo. These receptors were obtained from a person aged 18-60 years who received the Ad26.COV2.S COVID-19 vaccine or a placebo.

V usage is TRBV20-1 and J usage is TRBJ1-3; unclear D gene. Trimming removed 3 bases at V and 2 bases at J, with 11 bases between. Germline V gene data show CDR1 as DFQATT and CDR2 as SNEGSKA (reference sequence). CDR3 length: 14 amino acids. The CDR3 sequence: CSASGLGPGNTIYF. The CDR3 DNA reads TGCAGTGCTAGTGGGCTCGGGCCTGGAAACACCATATATTTT.

The V gene is TRBV18, the J gene TRBJ1-2, with TRBD1 matching 8 bases. The V gene's germline CDR1 is KGHSH and CDR2 LQKENI. The V segment lost 3 bases and the J segment 12 bases; nucleotides outside the gene matches: 12. CDR3 length equals 14 residues. CDR3 protein: CASSPPGQGPSHTF. CDR3 in DNA: TGTGCCAGCTCACCGCCCGGACAGGGTCCTTCCCACACCTTC. Filled out from reference TRBV18 and TRBJ1-2, the complete variable domain reads NAGVMQNPRHLVRRRGQEARLRCSPMKGHSHVYWYRQLPEEGLKFMVYLQKENIIDESGMPKERFSAEFPKEGPSILRIQQVVRGDSAAYFCASSPPGQGPSHTFGSGTRLTVV.

The chain joins TRBV24-1 to TRBJ1-5; D is uncertain. This CDR3 contains 14 residues. Germline values: CDR1 KGHDR, CDR2 SFDVKD. Trimming pared 4 bases from V and 1 base from J, leaving 7 bases between. The CDR3 DNA sequence: TGTGCCACCAGTGACGGGGAGAGCAATCAGCCCCAGCATTTT. It specifies CATSDGESNQPQHF.

The V gene is TRBV18, the J gene TRBJ1-2; 9 bases fit TRBD1. V shed 4 bases, J shed 4 bases, and the junction held 1 base outside the gene matches. The CDR3 totals 13 residues. Germline loops: CDR1 KGHSH, CDR2 LQKENI. CDR3 sequence (DNA): TGTGCCAGCTCACTGGACAGGGGCTATGGCTACACCTTC. This encodes CASSLDRGYGYTF.

This chain connects TRBV6-4 to TRBJ2-1; D is perhaps TRBD2 (6 bases). Germline CDR1 MRHNA, CDR2 SNTAGT. CDR3 length: 14 residues. V dropped 4 bases and J dropped 6 bases, with 13 bases sitting between them. CDR3 sequence: CASSVEGHTNEQFF. DNA of the CDR3: TGTGCCAGCAGTGTGGAGGGGCATACCAATGAGCAGTTCTTC.

The CDR3 sequence: CASSFVQGSNRNQPQHF. CDR3 bases: TGTGCCAGCAGCTTTGTACAGGGGAGTAATAGGAATCAGCCCCAGCATTTT. The chain joins TRBV7-9 to TRBJ1-5, with TRBD1 matching over 7 bases. This CDR3 is 17 amino acids long. The germline gives CDR1 SEHNR, CDR2 FQNEAQ (reference sequence). J was trimmed by 4 bases and V by 3 bases; bases with no gene match: 12. The full variable domain, completed using reference TRBV7-9 and TRBJ1-5, is DTGVSQNPRHKITKRGQNVTFRCDPISEHNRLYWYRQTLGQGPEFLTYFQNEAQLEKSRLLSDRFSAERPKGSFSTLEIQRTEQGDSAMYLCASSFVQGSNRNQPQHFGDGTRLSIL.

The chain carries TRBV7-8 and TRBJ1-4; 8 bases match TRBD1. Germline V gives CDR1 SGHVS, CDR2 FQNEAQ. The CDR3 has 12 residues. With V trimmed by 5 bases and J by 16 bases, 9 bases remained unmatched. The CDR3 sequence is CASSGEDRVTFF. The DNA of the CDR3 is TGTGCCAGCAGCGGTGAGGACAGGGTGACGTTTTTT.

The V and J genes are TRBV5-1 and TRBJ2-1, with a weak D call TRBD2 (6 bases). CDR3 size: 17 residues. V was cut by 0 bases and J by 3 bases, with 16 bases left in between. In germline, CDR1 is SGHRS, CDR2 YFSETQ. The CDR3 protein is CASSLDHGGVRYNEQFF. Written as DNA, the CDR3 is TGCGCCAGCAGCTTGGACCACGGCGGGGTGCGCTACAATGAGCAGTTCTTC.

This clone was picked up a small number of times. The V and J genes are TRBV25-1 and TRBJ1-2, with D tentatively TRBD1 (5 bases). From germline, CDR1 is MGHDK and CDR2 SYGVNS. This CDR3 comprises 15 residues. Trimming left V 6 bases short and J 5 bases short, with 19 bases between. CDR3 loop: CASRGDGSEIYGYTF. In DNA, the CDR3 is TGTGCCAGCAGGGGGGACGGATCCGAGATTTATGGCTACACCTTC.

The chain has TRBV3-1 (or the pseudogene TRBV3-2) and TRBJ1-2, with TRBD1 matching over 10 bases. The CDR3 has 15 amino acids. Germline CDR1 and CDR2: LGHDT and YNNKEL (reference sequence). The trim removed 1 base at V and 5 bases at J, leaving 4 bases unmatched. The CDR3: CASSQAPDRGYGYTF. In DNA form, the CDR3 reads TGTGCCAGCAGCCAAGCCCCGGACAGGGGGTATGGCTACACCTTC.

J is TRBJ2-7 and V is TRBV7-8, with 10 bases matching TRBD2. The ends lost 0 bases at V and 3 bases at J; junction bases unmatched: 5. CDR1 SGHVS and CDR2 FQNEAQ come from the germline V gene. This CDR3 has 16 residues. CDR3 DNA sequence: TGTGCCAGCAGCTTAGCTGCTAGCGGGAGCCTCTACGAGCAGTACTTC. Translating it yields CASSLAASGSLYEQYF. Complete variable domain (other parts from reference TRBV7-8 and TRBJ2-7): GAGVSQSPRYKVAKRGQDVALRCDPISGHVSLFWYQQALGQGPEFLTYFQNEAQLDKSGLPSDRFFAERPEGSVSTLKIQRTQQEDSAVYLCASSLAASGSLYEQYFGPGTRLTVT.

The chain is built from TRBV28 and TRBJ2-3; TRBD2 agrees at 7 bases. The CDR3 totals 14 residues. Trimming removed 5 bases from V and 0 bases from J; junction bases left unmatched: 2. The germline V gene has CDR1 MDHEN and CDR2 SYDVKM. For the CDR3, the DNA is TGTGCCAGCAGTGTACTAGCGAGCACAGATACGCAGTATTTT. Its translation: CASSVLASTDTQYF.

This chain joins TRBV30 and TRBJ1-5, with TRBD1 as a possible D gene (5 bases). V lost 0 bases and J 3 bases, leaving 12 bases between the germline ends. Germline assignment: CDR1 GTSNPN and CDR2 SVGIG (reference sequence). This CDR3 region has 15 residues. The CDR3 reads CAWSVPDSINQPQHF. CDR3 sequence (DNA): TGTGCCTGGAGTGTCCCCGACAGTATCAATCAGCCCCAGCATTTT.

CDR3 nucleotides: TGTGCCAGCAGCCCGGGACAGGGGCTGGAGACCCAGTACTTC. Its translation is CASSPGQGLETQYF. The gene calls are TRBV28 and TRBJ2-5; 10 nucleotides match TRBD1. Trimming took 6 bases from V and 5 from J; bases not matched to a gene: 6. CDR3 length: 14 amino acids. Germline lookup yields CDR1 MDHEN and CDR2 SYDVKM.

This chain uses TRBV2 with TRBJ1-1; 9 bases are shared with TRBD1. The V and J ends lost 7 bases and 11 bases, in that order; junction bases with no gene match: 8. Germline CDR1 SNHLY, CDR2 FYNNEI. CDR3 length: 12 amino acids. CDR3 region: CASNGQGRGAFF. CDR3 in DNA: TGTGCCAGCAATGGACAGGGGCGGGGGGCTTTCTTT.

The rearrangement joins TRBV30 to TRBJ2-7; 10 bases match TRBD1. The ends lost 5 bases at V and 3 bases at J; junction bases unmatched: 7. The CDR3 runs 14 residues. CDR1 is GTSNPN, CDR2 SVGIG, per germline (reference sequence). As DNA, the CDR3 is TGTGCCTGGGCAGCCGGGACAGGGGTCTACGAGCAGTACTTC. Protein sequence: CAWAAGTGVYEQYF.

The V gene is TRBV5-1, the J gene TRBJ1-3; the D is unclear. The CDR3 loop spans 14 amino acids. V was shortened by 2 bases and J by 0 bases, with 6 bases between the two germline ends. Germline V CDR1 and CDR2: SGHRS, YFSETQ. In DNA, the CDR3 is TGCGCCAGCAGCTTCACTGGCTCTGGAAACACCATATATTTT. Its protein is CASSFTGSGNTIYF.

This chain joins TRBV19 and TRBJ1-4, with a possible D match to TRBD1 (6 bases). The V gene lost 3 bases and the J gene lost 1 base, with 15 bases spanning the gap. This CDR3 region has 17 residues. CDR1 LNHDA and CDR2 SQIVND come from the germline V gene (reference sequence). CDR3 sequence (DNA): TGTGCCAGTAGTATCTCCAGGAAGGGGGGAACTAATGAAAAACTGTTTTTT. Its translation: CASSISRKGGTNEKLFF.

The chain recombines TRBV19 with TRBJ1-5, with unresolved D. V was pared by 3 bases and J by 6 bases, with 9 bases between. Germline-derived CDR1 and CDR2 are LNHDA and SQIVND (reference sequence). The CDR3 runs 13 residues. The CDR3 here is CASSINLAQPQHF. The DNA for the CDR3 is TGTGCCAGTAGTATTAATCTGGCTCAGCCCCAGCATTTT.

The chain combines TRBV14 with TRBJ2-1; 10 bases fit TRBD2. This CDR3 comprises 17 residues. V shed 1 base, J shed 7 bases, and the junction held 10 bases outside the gene matches. Germline V gene lookup returns CDR1 SGHDN and CDR2 FVKESK. The CDR3 here is CASSQGSGRAARNEQFF. The DNA for the CDR3 is TGTGCCAGCAGCCAAGGAAGCGGGAGGGCCGCTCGTAATGAGCAGTTCTTC.

This clone was seen more than once but under ten times. V is TRBV30 and J is TRBJ2-7; 10 bases are shared with TRBD1. V gave up 1 base and J gave up 2 bases; unmatched junction bases: 2. CDR1 and CDR2 (germline): GTSNPN, SVGIG (reference sequence). The CDR3 is 14 residues long. In DNA form, the CDR3 reads TGTGCCTGGAGTGGGACAGGGGGTGCCTACGAGCAGTACTTC. Protein product: CAWSGTGGAYEQYF.

This chain links TRBV7-6 with TRBJ1-1; no firm D call. V gave up 5 bases and J gave up 4 bases, with 17 bases separating them. Germline V gene data show CDR1 as SGHVS and CDR2 as FNYEAQ. The CDR3 runs 15 residues. CDR3 coding DNA: TGTGCCAGCAGCCTTGGGCCAATTGAGAGCACTGAAGCTTTCTTT. Its translation: CASSLGPIESTEAFF.

This clone turned up a few times. The chain is built from TRBV30 and TRBJ1-6; D uncertain. V gave up 3 bases and J gave up 12 bases, with 12 bases separating them. The CDR3 is 12 amino acids. CDR1 and CDR2 from the germline V gene are GTSNPN and SVGIG (reference sequence). CDR3 DNA: TGTGCCTGGAGGCGCTCGATGGGACCCCTCCACTTT. Translated, it gives CAWRRSMGPLHF.

V is TRBV2 and J is TRBJ1-2; 8 positions agree with TRBD1. This CDR3 has 14 residues. CDR1 and CDR2 (germline): SNHLY, FYNNEI. V shed 7 bases, J shed 7 bases, and the junction held 11 bases outside the gene matches. The CDR3 DNA is TGTGCCAGCATCAACAAGGCCAGGGGGCTTGGCTACACCTTC. It is translated as CASINKARGLGYTF.

The chain carries TRBV28 and TRBJ1-2, with D perhaps matching TRBD1 (6 bases). V was shortened by 7 bases and J by 7 bases, with 22 bases between the two germline ends. CDR1 and CDR2 from the germline V gene are MDHEN and SYDVKM. CDR3 length equals 15 residues. The CDR3 sequence is CASKADHRRGGGYTF. CDR3 DNA sequence: TGTGCCAGCAAGGCGGATCATCGGAGGGGGGGTGGCTACACCTTC.

J is TRBJ2-2 and V is TRBV30, with D maybe TRBD2 (6 bases). Trimming stripped 2 bases from V and 0 bases from J, with 10 bases between. The CDR3 length is 15 residues. Germline values: CDR1 GTSNPN, CDR2 SVGIG (reference sequence). The CDR3 DNA is TGTGCCTGGAGTCGCGGGGAGACGAACACCGGGGAGCTGTTTTTT. It encodes CAWSRGETNTGELFF.

V is TRBV9 and J is TRBJ1-4, with 7 bases aligning to TRBD1. Germline V lookup: CDR1 SGDLS, CDR2 YYNGEE. The V gene end was trimmed by 2 bases and the J gene end by 3 bases; junction bases not matched to a gene: 4. The CDR3 is 15 amino acids. CDR3 residues: CASSVGDSPNEKLFF. CDR3 coding DNA: TGTGCCAGCAGCGTGGGGGACAGCCCTAATGAAAAACTGTTTTTT.